This is a list of T cell receptor beta chains from one sample in a study of blood T cell repertoires in COVID-19. The assay was immunoSEQ multiplex PCR, and TCRdb's table has in-frame clones only and misses some. The sample contains around 500,000 clones, 88% of which appear only once. Input material: PBMCs or T cells enriched from blood (not recorded which). These TCRs come from a woman in her forties who had recovered from COVID-19. CDR3s include the opening cysteine and the closing phenylalanine or tryptophan. A D gene is named only where the DNA matches it firmly. The listing skips clone size in some rows; elsewhere it reads once, few, many or a size class.

V gene	J gene	D gene	clone size	CDR3 protein	CDR3 DNA
TRBV19	TRBJ1-5	TRBD1	NA	CASSTGTVYSNQPQHF	TGTGCCAGTAGTACCGGGACAGTTTATAGCAATCAGCCCCAGCATTTT
TRBV25-1	TRBJ1-6	TRBD1	NA	CASSATGESSYNSPLHF	TGTGCCAGCAGTGCGACAGGGGAAAGCTCCTATAATTCACCCCTCCACTTT
TRBV18	TRBJ1-1	TRBD1	NA	CASSPGTGGPSTEAFF	TGTGCCAGCTCTCCCGGGACAGGGGGCCCAAGCACTGAAGCTTTCTTT
TRBV18	TRBJ1-1	TRBD1	NA	CASSLGIRGQGTEAFF	TGTGCCAGCTCACTGGGGATCAGGGGGCAGGGCACTGAAGCTTTCTTT
TRBV11-2	TRBJ2-7	NA	NA	CASNNRVAPYEQYF	TGTGCCAGCAACAACAGGGTGGCCCCCTACGAGCAGTACTTC
TRBV13	TRBJ1-1	NA	once	CASSYMNTEAFF	TGTGCCAGCAGCTACATGAACACTGAAGCTTTCTTT
TRBV4-3	TRBJ2-7	NA	NA	CASSQERYSPYEQYF	TGCGCCAGCAGCCAAGAACGGTACAGCCCCTACGAGCAGTACTTC
TRBV7-9	TRBJ2-3	TRBD1	NA	CASSHRGISTDTQYF	TGTGCCAGCAGCCACAGGGGGATCAGCACAGATACGCAGTATTTT
TRBV5-8	TRBJ1-2	NA	NA	CASSLDRTSYGYTF	TGTGCCAGCAGCTTAGACAGGACCTCCTATGGCTACACCTTC
TRBV6-2/TRBV6-3	TRBJ1-2	TRBD1	NA	CASSPTGGFGYTF	TGTGCCAGCAGCCCTACAGGGGGCTTTGGCTACACCTTC
TRBV27	TRBJ1-3	NA	NA	CASRLTVSSGNTIYF	TGTGCCAGCAGACTGACAGTGAGCTCTGGAAACACCATATATTTT
TRBV7-2	TRBJ1-5	TRBD1	NA	CASSPQAGTGKDQPQHF	TGTGCCAGCAGCCCTCAAGCCGGGACAGGGAAAGATCAGCCCCAGCATTTT
TRBV18	TRBJ1-2	NA	NA	CASSSSGYGYTF	TGTGCCAGCTCATCTTCGGGCTATGGCTACACCTTC
TRBV6-2/TRBV6-3	TRBJ2-7	NA	once	CASSYSSHSGYEQYF	TGTGCCAGCAGTTACTCTTCGCACAGCGGCTACGAGCAGTACTTC
TRBV11-2	TRBJ2-5	TRBD1	NA	CASSPQRTGSGETQYF	TGTGCCAGCAGCCCCCAACGGACAGGGTCTGGCGAGACCCAGTACTTC
TRBV2	TRBJ2-3	NA	NA	CASSRPEADTQYF	TGTGCCAGCAGTCGCCCAGAGGCAGATACGCAGTATTTT
TRBV7-9	TRBJ2-7	NA	NA	CASSPAGLGEQYF	TGTGCCAGCAGCCCAGCAGGGTTGGGCGAGCAGTACTTC
TRBV15	TRBJ2-1	NA	NA	CATSSSAEILYNEQFF	TGTGCCACCAGCAGTTCAGCGGAGATTCTCTACAATGAGCAGTTCTTC
TRBV7-9	TRBJ1-2	NA	NA	CASSPVAAPRGGYTF	TGTGCCAGCAGCCCGGTGGCGGCCCCCCGGGGTGGCTACACCTTC
TRBV9	TRBJ1-2	NA	NA	CASSRKLEGGGPYGYTF	TGTGCCAGCAGCCGAAAGCTGGAGGGCGGAGGACCCTATGGCTACACCTTC
TRBV28	TRBJ1-5	NA	few	CASRPGDGNQPQHF	TGTGCCAGCAGGCCGGGAGACGGCAATCAGCCCCAGCATTTT
TRBV3-1/TRBV3-2	TRBJ2-1	TRBD2	NA	CASSRTSGSNEQFF	TGTGCCAGCAGCCGGACTAGCGGATCCAATGAGCAGTTCTTC
TRBV6-4	TRBJ2-1	NA	NA	CASSDGLPYNEQFF	TGTGCCAGCAGTGACGGCTTGCCCTACAATGAGCAGTTCTTC
TRBV9	TRBJ2-3	NA	NA	CASSVGPLSGGGDTQYF	TGTGCCAGCAGCGTAGGACCCCTATCCGGGGGAGGAGATACGCAGTATTTT
TRBV7-9	TRBJ1-5	NA	NA	CASSHRQAGILEPQHF	TGTGCCAGCAGCCACCGACAGGCAGGGATACTGGAGCCCCAGCATTTT
TRBV6-4	TRBJ2-3	NA	NA	CASGWDKSSMTDTQYF	TGTGCCAGCGGCTGGGACAAGTCCTCTATGACAGATACGCAGTATTTT
TRBV12-3/TRBV12-4	TRBJ2-1	NA	NA	CASSFRRNEQFF	TGTGCCAGCAGTTTTAGGAGAAATGAGCAGTTCTTC
TRBV25-1	TRBJ1-1	TRBD1	NA	CASSEYILTGSVNTEAFF	TGTGCCAGCAGTGAATATATTCTGACAGGGTCGGTGAACACTGAAGCTTTCTTT
TRBV25-1	TRBJ2-1	TRBD2	once	CASSNPGLQFF	TGTGCCAGCAGTAATCCGGGACTACAGTTCTTC
TRBV9	TRBJ1-5	NA	NA	CASSPGVRVPQHF	TGTGCCAGCAGCCCAGGGGTAAGGGTGCCCCAGCATTTT
TRBV18	TRBJ2-5	NA	NA	CASSRQTAQETQYF	TGTGCCAGCTCTCGACAGACAGCCCAAGAGACCCAGTACTTC
TRBV7-9	TRBJ1-3	NA	NA	CASSSDRRSGNTIYF	TGTGCCAGCAGCTCAGACAGGAGGTCTGGAAACACCATATATTTT